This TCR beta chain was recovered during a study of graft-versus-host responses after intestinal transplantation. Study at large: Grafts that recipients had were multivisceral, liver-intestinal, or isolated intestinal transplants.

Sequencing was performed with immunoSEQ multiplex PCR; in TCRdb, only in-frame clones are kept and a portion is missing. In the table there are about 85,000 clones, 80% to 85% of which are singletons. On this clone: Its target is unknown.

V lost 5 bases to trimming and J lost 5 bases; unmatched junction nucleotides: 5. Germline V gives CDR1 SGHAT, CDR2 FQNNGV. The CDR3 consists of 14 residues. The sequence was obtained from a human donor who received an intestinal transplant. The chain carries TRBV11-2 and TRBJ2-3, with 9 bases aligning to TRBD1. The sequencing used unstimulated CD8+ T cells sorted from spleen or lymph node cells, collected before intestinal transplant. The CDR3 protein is CASSRGTGRDTQYF. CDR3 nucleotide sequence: TGTGCCAGCAGCAGAGGGACAGGGCGAGATACGCAGTATTTT.